This T cell receptor (beta chain) emerged from a study of T cell responses to AZD1222 COVID-19 vaccine. Data came from immunoSEQ multiplex PCR; TCRdb stores just in-frame clones and leaves some out. The sample holds about 140,000 clones, roughly 90% seen once. V trimming: 2 bases; J trimming: 6 bases; junction bases outside the gene matches: 4. The germline gives CDR1 SGHRS, CDR2 YFSETQ. This CDR3 region has 13 residues. Sequencing was performed on peripheral blood, taken on day 0 of AZD1222 vaccination. The sequence was obtained from an adult in good health. The V call is TRBV5-1, the J call TRBJ1-2; 7 nucleotides align to TRBD1. The CDR3 DNA is TGCGCCAGCAGCTTTTACACAGGGGATGGCTACACCTTC. Translation: CASSFYTGDGYTF. Full variable domain (remainder filled in from reference TRBV5-1 and TRBJ1-2): KAGVTQTPRYLIKTRGQQVTLSCSPISGHRSVSWYQQTPGQGLQFLFEYFSETQRNKGNFPGRFSGRQFSNSRSEMNVSTLELGDSALYLCASSFYTGDGYTFGSGTRLTVV.